The 18 T cell receptor beta chains below were found in one sample sequenced in a study of Graves' ophthalmopathy and Graves' hyperthyroidism. Amplification targeted the TCR beta CDR3 regions, with RNA transcripts as the source material. RT-PCR was first run with HTBI primers, then multiplex PCR in a second round. MiXCR, run by TCRdb on the multiplex PCR reads, gives a single entry per CDR3 protein. The sample consists of hundreds of thousands of distinct CDR3 sequences, 40% of them appearing once. The sample was peripheral blood. The receptors stem from an adult man with Graves' ophthalmopathy.

The rearrangement links TRBV29-1 to TRBJ2-3, with TRBD2 identical over 14 bases. This CDR3 has 16 amino acids. The trim removed 6 bases at V and 0 bases at J, leaving 5 bases unmatched. The germline gives CDR1 SQVTM, CDR2 ANQGSEA. CDR3 amino acids: CSVGTSGSSSTDTQYF. The CDR3 coding sequence is TGCAGCGTCGGGACTAGCGGGAGCTCTAGCACAGATACGCAGTATTTT.

This clonotype was counted ten times or more. The genes are TRBV2 and TRBJ2-6; TRBD2 matches at 8 bases. The junction had 5 bases not matched to a gene; V was cut back by 8 bases and J by 2 bases. Germline assignment: CDR1 SNHLY and CDR2 FYNNEI. CDR3 length: 15 residues. The CDR3 sequence: CASLPGGAGANVLTF. The CDR3 DNA reads as TGTGCCAGCCTCCCGGGGGGGGCTGGGGCCAACGTCCTGACTTTC.

The chain employs TRBV7-6 and TRBJ2-7; 13 bases are shared with TRBD2. V shed 5 bases, J shed 3 bases, and the junction held 4 bases outside the gene matches. The CDR3 runs to 15 residues. Germline V lookup: CDR1 SGHVS, CDR2 FNYEAQ. CDR3 sequence reads: CASSQGTSGVYEQYF. The CDR3 DNA follows: TGTGCCAGCAGCCAAGGGACTAGCGGGGTCTACGAGCAGTACTTC.

V and J are TRBV25-1 and TRBJ2-5; D may correspond to TRBD1 or TRBD2 (5 bases each). Germline V gives CDR1 MGHDK, CDR2 SYGVNS. The V end lost 5 bases, the J end lost 3 bases, and 13 bases lay between the germline ends. The CDR3 loop spans 14 amino acids. CDR3 sequence reads: CASSSFGTKETQYF. CDR3 nucleotides: TGTGCCAGCAGTTCCTTCGGGACCAAAGAGACCCAGTACTTC.

V and J are TRBV25-1 and TRBJ2-6, with D possibly being TRBD2 (6 bases). This CDR3 is built from 15 residues. CDR1 is MGHDK and CDR2 is SYGVNS in the germline V gene. The CDR3: CARRGLGSGANVLTF. The CDR3 bases are TGTGCTAGGAGGGGTCTTGGCTCTGGGGCCAACGTCCTGACTTTC. Filled out from reference TRBV25-1 and TRBJ2-6, the complete variable domain reads EADIYQTPRYLVIGTGKKITLECSQTMGHDKMYWYQQDPGMELHLIHYSYGVNSTEKGDLSSESTVSRIRTEHFPLTLESARPSHTSQYLCARRGLGSGANVLTFGAGSRLTVL.

The sample holds a few counts of this clonotype. The rearrangement links TRBV10-3 to TRBJ1-3, with 8 nucleotides matching TRBD1. V lost 3 bases, J lost 9 bases, and 4 bases stayed unmatched. The CDR3 covers 13 residues. In germline, CDR1 is ENHRY, CDR2 SYGVKD. CDR3: CAISDGQGSTIYF. Written as DNA, the CDR3 is TGTGCCATCAGTGACGGACAGGGTAGCACCATATATTTT.

This chain uses TRBV29-1 with TRBJ1-5, with 8 bases matching TRBD1. The CDR3 length is 13 residues. Germline V gene data show CDR1 as SQVTM and CDR2 as ANQGSEA. V was pared by 4 bases and J by 14 bases, with 13 bases of the junction left unmatched. In DNA form, the CDR3 reads TGCAGCGTTGCCGGACAGGGTGAAAACTACGAGCATTTT. Translating gives CSVAGQGENYEHF.

This sequence joins TRBV7-8 and TRBJ1-6; D may be TRBD1 (5 bases). Germline V gene sequence: CDR1 SGHVS, CDR2 FQNEAQ. The V gene lost 0 bases and the J gene lost 0 bases, with 9 bases spanning the gap. The CDR3 has 17 residues. CDR3 in DNA: TGTGCCAGCAGCTTAGCACAGGCGAGCTCCTATAATTCACCCCTCCACTTT. Its translation: CASSLAQASSYNSPLHF.

This clonotype was seen repeatedly, ten times or more. The V call is TRBV29-1, the J call TRBJ2-2, with TRBD2 matching over 8 bases. The CDR3 is made up of 15 amino acids. The J segment lost 2 bases and the V segment lost 6 bases, leaving 8 bases of the junction unmatched. Germline values: CDR1 SQVTM, CDR2 ANQGSEA. The CDR3 here is CSVVERESNTGELFF. Here the CDR3 DNA reads TGCAGCGTAGTAGAGCGGGAGAGCAACACCGGGGAGCTGTTTTTT.

This chain joins TRBV7-9 and TRBJ2-7; 9 bases line up with TRBD2. This CDR3 comprises 17 residues. Trimming at V came to 6 bases and at J to 2 bases, leaving 14 bases not matched to a gene. Germline V gene data show CDR1 as SEHNR and CDR2 as FQNEAQ (reference sequence). DNA of the CDR3: TGTGCCAGCAGTTATGTGTCAATAGCGGGGGCCGCCTACGAGCAGTACTTC. Amino acid sequence: CASSYVSIAGAAYEQYF.

The rearrangement uses TRBV14 and TRBJ1-6; 8 bases fit TRBD1. Germline V gene sequence: CDR1 SGHDN, CDR2 FVKESK. V dropped 3 bases and J dropped 0; count of bases not matched to a gene: 10. This CDR3 has 19 amino acids. CDR3 protein: CASSHDRGSRSSYNSPLHF. The CDR3 coding sequence is TGTGCCAGCAGCCACGACAGGGGATCCCGAAGCTCCTATAATTCACCCCTCCACTTT.

A few counts support this clonotype. V gene TRBV29-1 combines with J gene TRBJ2-7; possible D gene TRBD1, 6 bases. The CDR3 is made up of 13 amino acids. With 5 bases removed from V and 3 bases from J, the gap between germline ends came to 14 bases. CDR1 and CDR2 (germline): SQVTM, ANQGSEA. The CDR3 region is CSVQQQGRYEQYF. As DNA, the CDR3 is TGCAGCGTTCAACAACAGGGCCGCTACGAGCAGTACTTC.

The chain's CDR3 is CASSPHPNGHSYEQYF. The CDR3 DNA is TGTGCCAGCAGCCCGCACCCCAACGGGCACTCCTACGAGCAGTACTTC. The chain combines TRBV10-3 with TRBJ2-7; D uncertain. In germline, CDR1 is ENHRY, CDR2 SYGVKD. The length of the CDR3 is 16 residues. Deletions cut 10 bases from V and 0 bases from J, with 22 bases between.

This clonotype was counted only a few times. The chain couples TRBV5-4 to TRBJ1-4, with D perhaps matching TRBD1 (6 bases). This CDR3 contains 16 residues. Germline values: CDR1 SGHNT, CDR2 YYREEE (reference sequence). The V end lost 4 bases, the J end lost 5 bases, and 18 bases lay between the germline ends. The CDR3 here is CASSPASGTKNEKLFF. The CDR3 coding sequence is TGTGCCAGCAGCCCGGCCTCCGGGACAAAAAATGAAAAACTGTTTTTT.

The table lists this clonotype with many counts. The chain joins TRBV25-1 to TRBJ1-5; no firm D call. The V gene lost 3 bases and the J gene lost 0 bases, with 6 bases spanning the gap. Germline loops: CDR1 MGHDK, CDR2 SYGVNS. There are 14 residues in the CDR3. For the CDR3, the DNA is TGTGCCAGCAGTGATGAAGCTAGCAATCAGCCCCAGCATTTT. This encodes CASSDEASNQPQHF.

In this sample, this clonotype turned up a few times. The gene calls are TRBV20-1 and TRBJ2-7; TRBD1 matches at 9 bases. Germline V gene lookup returns CDR1 DFQATT and CDR2 SNEGSKA (reference sequence). The V gene end was trimmed by 6 bases and the J gene end by 4 bases; junction bases not matched to a gene: 10. This CDR3 contains 14 residues. CDR3 residues: CSAKRGTGWYEQYF. In DNA form, the CDR3 reads TGCAGTGCCAAGAGGGGGACAGGGTGGTACGAGCAGTACTTC.

This clonotype appeared a few times. This sequence joins TRBV24-1 and TRBJ1-5; D uncertain. This CDR3 is built from 10 residues. The germline V gene encodes CDR1 KGHDR and CDR2 SFDVKD. V was cut by 5 bases and J by 6 bases, with 1 base left in between. CDR3: CATSGQPQHF. The DNA for the CDR3 is TGTGCCACCAGTGGTCAGCCCCAGCATTTT.

This clonotype came up a few times. The chain has TRBV5-4 and TRBJ1-6, with D unclear. The V end lost 1 base, the J end lost 5 bases, and 10 bases lay between the germline ends. From germline, CDR1 is SGHNT and CDR2 YYREEE (reference sequence). The CDR3 consists of 15 residues. The CDR3 reads CASSLFGVNNSPLHF. The CDR3 DNA sequence: TGTGCCAGCAGCTTGTTTGGTGTCAATAATTCACCCCTCCACTTT. Complete variable domain (other parts from reference TRBV5-4 and TRBJ1-6): ETGVTQSPTHLIKTRGQQVTLRCSSQSGHNTVSWYQQALGQGPQFIFQYYREEENGRGNFPPRFSGLQFPNYSSELNVNALELDDSALYLCASSLFGVNNSPLHFGNGTRLTVT.